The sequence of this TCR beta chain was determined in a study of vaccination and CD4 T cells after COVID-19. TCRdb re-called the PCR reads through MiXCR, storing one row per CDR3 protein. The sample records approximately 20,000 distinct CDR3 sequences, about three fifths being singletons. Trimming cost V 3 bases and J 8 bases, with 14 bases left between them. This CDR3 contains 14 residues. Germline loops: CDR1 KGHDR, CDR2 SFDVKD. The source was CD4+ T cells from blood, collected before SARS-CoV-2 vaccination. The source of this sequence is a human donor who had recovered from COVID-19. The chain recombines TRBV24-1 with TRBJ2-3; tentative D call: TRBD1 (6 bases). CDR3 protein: CATSDHGGRSTQYF. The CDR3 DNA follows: TGTGCCACCAGTGATCATGGGGGCCGAAGTACGCAGTATTTT.